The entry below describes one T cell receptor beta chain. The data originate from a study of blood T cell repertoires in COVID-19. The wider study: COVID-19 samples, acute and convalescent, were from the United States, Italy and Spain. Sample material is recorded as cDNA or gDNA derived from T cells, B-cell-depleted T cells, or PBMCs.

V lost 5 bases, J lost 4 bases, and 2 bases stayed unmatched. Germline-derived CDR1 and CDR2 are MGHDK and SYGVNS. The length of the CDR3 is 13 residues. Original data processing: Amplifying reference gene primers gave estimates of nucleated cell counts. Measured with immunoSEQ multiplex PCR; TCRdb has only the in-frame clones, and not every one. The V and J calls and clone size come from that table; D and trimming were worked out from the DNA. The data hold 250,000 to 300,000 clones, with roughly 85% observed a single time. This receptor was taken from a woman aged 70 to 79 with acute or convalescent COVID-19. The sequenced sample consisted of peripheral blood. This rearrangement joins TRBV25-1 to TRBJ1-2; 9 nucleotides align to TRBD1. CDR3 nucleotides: TGTGCCAGCAGTTACAGGGGGCGCTATGGCTACACCTTC. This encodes CASSYRGRYGYTF.